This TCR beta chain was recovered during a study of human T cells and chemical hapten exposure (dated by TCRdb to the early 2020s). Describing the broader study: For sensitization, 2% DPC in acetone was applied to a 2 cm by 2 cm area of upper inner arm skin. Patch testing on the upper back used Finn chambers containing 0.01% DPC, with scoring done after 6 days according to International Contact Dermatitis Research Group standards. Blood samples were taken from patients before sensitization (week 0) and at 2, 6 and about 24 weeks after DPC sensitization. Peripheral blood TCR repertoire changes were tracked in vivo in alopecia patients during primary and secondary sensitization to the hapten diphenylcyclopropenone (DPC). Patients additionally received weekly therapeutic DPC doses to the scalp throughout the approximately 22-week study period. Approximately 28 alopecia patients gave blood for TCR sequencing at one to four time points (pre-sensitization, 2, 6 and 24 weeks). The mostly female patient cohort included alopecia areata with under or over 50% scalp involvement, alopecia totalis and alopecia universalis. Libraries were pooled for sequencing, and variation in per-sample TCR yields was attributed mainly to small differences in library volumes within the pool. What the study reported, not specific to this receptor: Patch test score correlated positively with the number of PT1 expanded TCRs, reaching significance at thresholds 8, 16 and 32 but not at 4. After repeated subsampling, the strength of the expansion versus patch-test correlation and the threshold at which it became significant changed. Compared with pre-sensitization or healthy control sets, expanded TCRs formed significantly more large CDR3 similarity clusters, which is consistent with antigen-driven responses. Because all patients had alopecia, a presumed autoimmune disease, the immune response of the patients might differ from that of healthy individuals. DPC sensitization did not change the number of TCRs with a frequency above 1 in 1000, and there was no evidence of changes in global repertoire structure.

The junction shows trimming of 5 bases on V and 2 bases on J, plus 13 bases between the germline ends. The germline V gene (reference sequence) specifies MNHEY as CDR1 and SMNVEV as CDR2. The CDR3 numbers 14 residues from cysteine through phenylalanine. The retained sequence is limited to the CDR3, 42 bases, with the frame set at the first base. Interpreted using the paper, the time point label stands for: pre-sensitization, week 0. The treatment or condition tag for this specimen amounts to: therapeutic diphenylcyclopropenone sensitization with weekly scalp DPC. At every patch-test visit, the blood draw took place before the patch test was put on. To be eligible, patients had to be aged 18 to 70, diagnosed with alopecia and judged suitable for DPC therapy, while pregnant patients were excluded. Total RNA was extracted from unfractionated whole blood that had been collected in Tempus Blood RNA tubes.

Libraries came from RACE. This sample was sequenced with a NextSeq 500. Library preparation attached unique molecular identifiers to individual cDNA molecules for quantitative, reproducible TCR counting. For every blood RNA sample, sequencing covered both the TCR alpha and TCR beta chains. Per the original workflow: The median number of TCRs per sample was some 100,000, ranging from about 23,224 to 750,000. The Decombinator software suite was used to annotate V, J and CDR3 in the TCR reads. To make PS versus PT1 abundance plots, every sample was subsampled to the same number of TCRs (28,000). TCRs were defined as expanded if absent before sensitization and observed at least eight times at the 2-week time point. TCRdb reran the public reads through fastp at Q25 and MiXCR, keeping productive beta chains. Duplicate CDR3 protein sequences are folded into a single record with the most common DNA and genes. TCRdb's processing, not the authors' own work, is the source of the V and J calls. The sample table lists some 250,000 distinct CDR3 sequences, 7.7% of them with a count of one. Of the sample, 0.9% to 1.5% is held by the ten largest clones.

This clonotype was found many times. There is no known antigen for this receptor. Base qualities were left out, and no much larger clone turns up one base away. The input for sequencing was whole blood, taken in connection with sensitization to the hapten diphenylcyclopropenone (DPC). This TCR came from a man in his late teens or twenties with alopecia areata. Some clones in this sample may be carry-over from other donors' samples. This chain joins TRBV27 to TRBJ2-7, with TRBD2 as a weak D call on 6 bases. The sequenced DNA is TGTGCCAGCAGTCCGCGGGGCGAGACCTACGAGCAGTACTTC. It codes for CASSPRGETYEQYF.